There are a few counts of the clone carrying this T cell receptor beta chain. Its antigen remains unidentified. This sample was taken from a study of cytotoxic CD8 clonotypes in ibrutinib-treated CLL. The wider study: Timing of response sample collection was a median roughly twelve months after treatment start, with a range of 6 to 36. Broader study findings: Sustained-remission and progressing patients diverged in sampling times.

Germline CDR1 and CDR2: SGHTA and FQGTGA. J gave up 3 bases and V 3 bases, and 6 bases lay outside the gene matches. This CDR3 is built from 15 residues. Assay used: immunoSEQ multiplex PCR; TCRdb lists only in-frame clones, some missing. The sample has about 200,000 clones, just over 70% seen once. This clonotype was sampled from a human donor with chronic lymphocytic leukemia. The chain combines TRBV7-3 with TRBJ1-2, with TRBD1 matching over 8 bases. The material was PBMCs, obtained after 12 months of ibrutinib treatment. The CDR3 region is CASSLAGTGDYGYTF. In nucleotides, the CDR3 is TGTGCCAGCAGCTTGGCCGGGACAGGCGACTATGGCTACACCTTC. The whole variable domain, filled in from reference TRBV7-3 and TRBJ1-2, reads GAGVSQTPSNKVTEKGKYVELRCDPISGHTALYWYRQSLGQGPEFLIYFQGTGAADDSGLPNDRFFAVRPEGSVSTLKIQRTERGDSAVYLCASSLAGTGDYGYTFGSGTRLTVV.